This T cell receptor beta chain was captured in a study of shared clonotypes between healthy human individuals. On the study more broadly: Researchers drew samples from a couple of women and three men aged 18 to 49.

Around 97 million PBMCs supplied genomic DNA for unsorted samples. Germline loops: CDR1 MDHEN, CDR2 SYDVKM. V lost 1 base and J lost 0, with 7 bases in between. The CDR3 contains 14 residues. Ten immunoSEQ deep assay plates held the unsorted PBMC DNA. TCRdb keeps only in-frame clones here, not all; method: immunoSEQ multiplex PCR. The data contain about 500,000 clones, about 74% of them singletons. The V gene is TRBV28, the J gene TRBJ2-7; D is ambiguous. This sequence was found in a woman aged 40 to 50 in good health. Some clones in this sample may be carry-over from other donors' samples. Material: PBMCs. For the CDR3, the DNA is TGTGCCAGCAGTTTATACGATCTCTCCTACGAGCAGTACTTC. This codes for CASSLYDLSYEQYF.